Below, one T cell receptor beta chain is given with its context. Repertoires were generated with immunoSEQ multiplex PCR, while TCRdb's copy carries only in-frame clones and drops some. The table lists about 110,000 clones, 85% of them singletons. This entry comes from a study of blood T cell repertoires in COVID-19. Study overall: The cDNA or gDNA used as material had been derived from T cells, B-cell-depleted T cells, or PBMCs.

With 4 bases clipped from V and 7 bases from J, the junction kept 13 bases outside the gene matches. CDR1 is SGHTS, CDR2 YDEGEE, per germline. The CDR3 covers 16 residues. The TCR sequence derives from a man aged 40-49 years with acute or convalescent COVID-19. This sequence joins TRBV5-8 and TRBJ1-4; TRBD1 matches 7 bases. The sample consisted of peripheral blood. The CDR3 sequence: CASSQGQRVIGEKLFF. The CDR3 nucleotides read TGTGCCAGCAGCCAGGGACAGCGGGTGATCGGTGAAAAACTGTTTTTT.